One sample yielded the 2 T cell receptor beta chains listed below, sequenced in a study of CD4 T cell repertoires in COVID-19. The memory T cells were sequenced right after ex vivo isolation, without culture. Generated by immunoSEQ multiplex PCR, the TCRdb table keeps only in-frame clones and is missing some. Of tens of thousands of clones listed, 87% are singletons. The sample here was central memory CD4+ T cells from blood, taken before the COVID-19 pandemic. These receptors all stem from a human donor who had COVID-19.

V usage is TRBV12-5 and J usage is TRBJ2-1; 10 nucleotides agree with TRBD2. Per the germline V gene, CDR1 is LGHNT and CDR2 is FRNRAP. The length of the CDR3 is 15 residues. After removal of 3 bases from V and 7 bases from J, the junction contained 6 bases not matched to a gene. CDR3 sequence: CASGLAGGLGNEQFF. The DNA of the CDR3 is TGTGCTAGTGGTTTAGCGGGGGGGCTAGGTAATGAGCAGTTCTTC. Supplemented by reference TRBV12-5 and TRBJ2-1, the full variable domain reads DARVTQTPRHKVTEMGQEVTMRCQPILGHNTVFWYRQTMMQGLELLAYFRNRAPLDDSGMPKDRFSAEMPDATLATLKIQPSEPRDSAVYFCASGLAGGLGNEQFFGPGTRLTVL.

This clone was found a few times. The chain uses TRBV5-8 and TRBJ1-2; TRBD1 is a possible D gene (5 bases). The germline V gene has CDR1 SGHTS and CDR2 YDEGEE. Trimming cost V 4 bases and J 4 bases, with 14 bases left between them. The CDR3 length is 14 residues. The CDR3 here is CASSPDSTLYGYTF. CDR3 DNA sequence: TGTGCCAGCAGCCCTGACAGCACCCTCTATGGCTACACCTTC.